This entry is about one TCR beta chain. No antigen is known for it. There are 13 residues in the CDR3. The V end lost 6 bases, the J end lost 3 bases, and 9 bases lay between the germline ends. CDR1 SGHTA and CDR2 FQGTGA come from the germline V gene. The record originates from a study of cytomegalovirus exposure and HLA in healthy donors. Primers: 60 Vbeta forward and 13 Jbeta reverse. Sequencing used immunoSEQ multiplex PCR; TCRdb keeps in-frame clones, though not all of them. The table shows under 150,000 clones, with 60% to 85% occurring only once. Study findings and constraints: Reportedly, a later analysis found an Asian-associated ancestry cluster had fewer N-insertions than the approximately 600-donor mean.

This clonotype originated in a woman between 40 and 50 years old in good health and CMV-seronegative. The chain is built from TRBV7-3 and TRBJ1-5; TRBD1 is a possible D gene (6 bases). Sequenced sample: PBMCs. CDR3 DNA sequence: TGTGCCAGCAGTACAGGGTCCAATCAGCCCCAGCATTTT. This translates into CASSTGSNQPQHF.